The 9 T cell receptor beta chains listed next were all sequenced from one sample in a study of T cell responses to AZD1222 COVID-19 vaccine. TCRdb's table, derived via immunoSEQ multiplex PCR, lists solely in-frame clones and lacks some. The sample lists 130,000 to 150,000 clones; approximately 89% were seen once. The sequenced sample was peripheral blood, obtained on day 0 of AZD1222 vaccination. These receptors were obtained from an adult in good health.

The chain combines TRBV2 with TRBJ2-7, with D hard to call. CDR1 is SNHLY and CDR2 is FYNNEI in the germline V gene. CDR3 size: 13 residues. The V end lost 6 bases, the J end lost 1 base, and 10 bases lay between the germline ends. The CDR3 region has the DNA TGTGCCAGCAGGGCAGCAGGTTCCTACGAGCAGTACTTC. It encodes CASRAAGSYEQYF.

The chain combines TRBV6-5 with TRBJ1-1; TRBD1 is a possible D gene (6 bases). V was cut by 6 bases and J by 7 bases, with 18 bases left in between. The CDR3 extends over 14 amino acids. The germline CDR1 and CDR2 sequences are MNHEY and SVGAGI. The DNA of the CDR3 is TGTGCCAGCAGCCAAGGGGGATTGGGATATGAAGCTTTCTTT. Translation gives CASSQGGLGYEAFF.

The gene calls are TRBV28 and TRBJ2-7; 8 nucleotides agree with TRBD1. J was trimmed by 5 bases and V by 6 bases; bases with no gene match: 6. Per the germline V gene, CDR1 is MDHEN and CDR2 is SYDVKM. There are 13 residues in the CDR3. In DNA, the CDR3 is TGTGCCAGCAGAGTGACAGGGGAAAACGAGCAGTACTTC. Amino acids: CASRVTGENEQYF.

This chain uses TRBV28 with TRBJ2-3; no firm D call. The V end was cut by 3 bases, the J end by 0 bases, with 4 bases between. This CDR3 spans 13 amino acids. Germline CDR1 is MDHEN and CDR2 is SYDVKM. This CDR3 reads CASSLGSTDTQYF. DNA of the CDR3: TGTGCCAGCAGTTTGGGTAGCACAGATACGCAGTATTTT.

The V gene is TRBV11-2, the J gene TRBJ1-1; D is ambiguous. This CDR3 spans 13 amino acids. Deletions cut 5 bases from V and 6 bases from J, with 13 bases between. Germline V gene sequence: CDR1 SGHAT, CDR2 FQNNGV. CDR3 sequence reads: CASSRAGVPEAFF. In nucleotides, the CDR3 is TGTGCCAGCAGCCGGGCCGGGGTACCTGAAGCTTTCTTT. The variable domain in full, completed from reference TRBV11-2 and TRBJ1-1, reads EAGVAQSPRYKIIEKRQSVAFWCNPISGHATLYWYQQILGQGPKLLIQFQNNGVVDDSQLPKDRFSAERLKGVDSTLKIQPAKLEDSAVYLCASSRAGVPEAFFGQGTRLTVV.

This chain connects TRBV27 to TRBJ2-1; D is undetermined. The CDR3 length is 15 residues. Deletions cut 6 bases from V and 3 bases from J, with 15 bases between. Germline values: CDR1 MNHEY, CDR2 SMNVEV (reference sequence). CDR3 sequence (DNA): TGTGCCAGCAGACAAGGAGTGTCAATCTACAATGAGCAGTTCTTC. This codes for CASRQGVSIYNEQFF.

The V gene is TRBV18, the J gene TRBJ2-1; 13 bases map to TRBD2. Trimming at V came to 0 bases and at J to 9 bases, leaving 5 bases not matched to a gene. In germline, CDR1 is KGHSH, CDR2 LQKENI. CDR3 size: 16 residues. CDR3 sequence (DNA): TGTGCCAGCTCACCACCGGGACTAGCGGGATGGGGTGAGCAGTTCTTC. Its translation is CASSPPGLAGWGEQFF.

The chain carries TRBV18 and TRBJ1-4; no clear D gene. Germline CDR1 KGHSH, CDR2 LQKENI. Trimming shortened V by 1 base and J by 2 bases, and 8 bases separated the two germline ends. The CDR3 totals 15 residues. The CDR3 region is CASSPRTGTNEKLFF. CDR3 in DNA: TGTGCCAGCTCACCACGGACGGGGACTAATGAAAAACTGTTTTTT.

This chain connects TRBV5-1 to TRBJ2-5; TRBD2 aligns across 9 bases. J lost 5 bases, V lost 0 bases, and 5 bases had no gene match. From germline, CDR1 is SGHRS and CDR2 YFSETQ. This CDR3 is 15 amino acids long. In DNA, the CDR3 is TGCGCCAGCAGCTTGGGGCTAGCGGGGCAGGAGACCCAGTACTTC. Protein sequence: CASSLGLAGQETQYF.